These 15 T cell receptor beta chains were all obtained from the same sample, sequenced in a study of T cell repertoires in cytomegalovirus infection. Which antigens these TCRs recognize remains unknown. TCRdb re-derived calls from the reads in MiXCR, one entry per CDR3 protein. Among about 740,000 distinct CDR3 sequences listed, 30% to 40% were seen once. This specimen was cultured PBMCs, taken from culture after CMV antigen stimulation. These receptors were obtained from a human donor in good health (CMV status not recorded). Some clones in this sample may be carry-over from other donors' samples.

The rearrangement uses TRBV20-1 and TRBJ2-7; D might be TRBD2 (6 bases). The CDR3 covers 11 residues. Per the germline V gene, CDR1 is DFQATT and CDR2 is SNEGSKA (reference sequence). Trimming took 6 bases from V and 2 from J, leaving 8 bases between them. CDR3: CSAGGAYEQYF. In DNA, the CDR3 is TGCAGTGCGGGGGGAGCCTACGAGCAGTACTTC.

V and J are TRBV11-2 and TRBJ1-2, with 9 bases matching TRBD1. Germline V gene sequence: CDR1 SGHAT, CDR2 FQNNGV. The V and J ends lost 2 bases and 4 bases, in that order; junction bases with no gene match: 5. This CDR3 region has 15 residues. The CDR3 loop reads CASSLSATGGYGYTF. The DNA for the CDR3 is TGTGCCAGCAGCTTATCTGCGACAGGGGGCTATGGCTACACCTTC.

The table lists this clonotype with a count of one. The chain is built from TRBV6-8 and TRBJ1-1, with 8 positions matching TRBD1. Germline CDR1 MNHGY, CDR2 SAAAGT. V lost 6 bases, J lost 7 bases, and 7 bases stayed unmatched. CDR3 length: 13 residues. The CDR3 is CASRSGTGFEAFF. CDR3 nucleotides: TGTGCCAGCAGGTCCGGGACAGGTTTTGAAGCTTTCTTT.

The gene calls are TRBV6-1 and TRBJ2-5; the D call may be TRBD1 or TRBD2 (5 bases each). Looked up from germline, CDR1 is MNHNS and CDR2 is SASEGT. There are 14 residues in the CDR3. V was clipped by 4 bases and J by 4 bases, with 13 bases between them. Here the CDR3 reads CASSGGAAGETQYF. CDR3 bases: TGTGCCAGCAGTGGAGGGGCCGCGGGAGAGACCCAGTACTTC.

In its sample, this clonotype was seen a few times. The V call is TRBV6-1, the J call TRBJ2-7, with a possible D match to TRBD2 (6 bases). The V gene's germline CDR1 is MNHNS and CDR2 SASEGT. CDR3 length equals 14 residues. Trimming cost V 7 bases and J 3 bases, with 16 bases left between them. This CDR3 is CASTWGLEYYEQYF. CDR3 DNA: TGTGCCAGCACCTGGGGACTTGAATACTACGAGCAGTACTTC.

This clonotype was seen only a few times. The chain joins TRBV11-2 to TRBJ2-3; 7 bases are shared with TRBD1. The CDR3 loop spans 14 amino acids. V shed 5 bases, J shed 3 bases, and the junction held 5 bases outside the gene matches. Germline V lookup: CDR1 SGHAT, CDR2 FQNNGV. CDR3 sequence (DNA): TGTGCCAGCAGCAAGGGGGCCAGAACAGATACGCAGTATTTT. It is translated as CASSKGARTDTQYF.

The sample holds a few counts of this clonotype. This chain connects TRBV7-2 to TRBJ2-2; 8 bases are a match to TRBD2. Trimming at V came to 4 bases and at J to 1 base, leaving 8 bases not matched to a gene. The CDR3 runs to 17 residues. Germline-derived CDR1 and CDR2 are SGHTA and FQGNSA. The CDR3 loop reads CASSSQPGLVNTGELFF. Here the CDR3 DNA reads TGTGCCAGCAGCTCGCAACCGGGACTAGTGAACACCGGGGAGCTGTTTTTT. Supplemented by reference TRBV7-2 and TRBJ2-2, the full variable domain reads GAGVSQSPSNKVTEKGKDVELRCDPISGHTALYWYRQSLGQGLEFLIYFQGNSAPDKSGLPSDRFSAERTGGSVSTLTIQRTQQEDSAVYLCASSSQPGLVNTGELFFGEGSRLTVL.

This clonotype has at least ten counts. The chain carries TRBV7-6 and TRBJ2-1; TRBD2 matches 9 bases. The length of the CDR3 is 17 residues. CDR1 is SGHVS and CDR2 is FNYEAQ in the germline V gene. With 1 base clipped from V and 6 bases from J, the junction kept 10 bases outside the gene matches. The CDR3 loop reads CASSLEGLAFPINEQFF. The CDR3, as DNA: TGTGCCAGCAGCTTAGAGGGACTAGCATTTCCCATCAATGAGCAGTTCTTC. The full variable domain, its missing parts supplied by reference TRBV7-6 and TRBJ2-1, is GAGVSQSPRYKVTKRGQDVALRCDPISGHVSLYWYRQALGQGPEFLTYFNYEAQQDKSGLPNDRFSAERPEGSISTLTIQRTEQRDSAMYRCASSLEGLAFPINEQFFGPGTRLTVL.

The chain has TRBV27 and TRBJ2-2, with no clear D. The CDR3 spans 14 residues. V gave up 6 bases and J gave up 0 bases, with 8 bases separating them. The germline gives CDR1 MNHEY, CDR2 SMNVEV (reference sequence). The CDR3 loop is CASSYEANTGELFF. The CDR3 bases are TGTGCCAGCAGCTACGAGGCGAACACCGGGGAGCTGTTTTTT.

The chain couples TRBV7-4 to TRBJ2-7, with 7 bases that match TRBD1. There are 16 residues in the CDR3. V was clipped by 5 bases and J by 5 bases; unmatched bases: 15. Germline lookup yields CDR1 SGHVT and CDR2 SQSDAQ. For the CDR3, the DNA is TGTGCCAGCAGCCGAAAAGGGACAGAGTACCTGGACGAGCAGTACTTC. Its protein product is CASSRKGTEYLDEQYF.

This rearrangement joins TRBV27 to TRBJ1-1; unclear D gene. Trimming stripped 6 bases from V and 1 base from J, with 12 bases between. The CDR3 contains 14 residues. Germline CDR1 MNHEY, CDR2 SMNVEV (reference sequence). The CDR3 loop is CASRPQVSNTEAFF. In DNA, the CDR3 is TGTGCCAGCAGGCCTCAGGTATCGAACACTGAAGCTTTCTTT.

Comments on this clonotype: A much larger clone differs by one base, so this may be a read error. The gene calls are TRBV7-2 and TRBJ2-1; D is undetermined. CDR1 and CDR2 (germline): SGHTA, FQGNSA. This CDR3 region has 16 residues. Trimming removed 4 bases at V and 0 bases at J, with 13 bases between. The CDR3 sequence: CASSCRVGPSYNEQFF. The DNA of the CDR3 is TGTGCCAGCAGCTGCCGTGTTGGACCCTCCTACAATGAGCAGTTCTTC.

The chain couples TRBV7-3 to TRBJ2-5; D is unclear. The CDR3 length is 13 residues. V lost 4 bases to trimming and J lost 5 bases, with 11 bases between them. In germline, CDR1 is SGHTA, CDR2 FQGTGA. In nucleotides, the CDR3 is TGTGCCAGCAGCTGGACGGTGGGGGAGACCCAGTACTTC. It is translated as CASSWTVGETQYF.

This rearrangement joins TRBV7-2 to TRBJ2-3; D perhaps matches TRBD1 (5 bases). Germline CDR1 is SGHTA and CDR2 is FQGNSA. Trimming left V 5 bases short and J 0 bases short, with 9 bases between. The CDR3 has 14 residues. CDR3 coding DNA: TGTGCCAGCAGCCAACGACAGAGCACAGATACGCAGTATTTT. It translates to CASSQRQSTDTQYF.

This clonotype was counted only a few times. The genes are TRBV12-3 or TRBV12-4 and TRBJ1-2; perhaps TRBD1 as D (5 bases). CDR3 size: 13 residues. Trimming removed 6 bases from V and 6 bases from J, with 14 bases in between. The CDR3 DNA reads as TGTGCCAGCAGGACGACTAGGACAAATGGCTACACCTTC. This sequence encodes CASRTTRTNGYTF.